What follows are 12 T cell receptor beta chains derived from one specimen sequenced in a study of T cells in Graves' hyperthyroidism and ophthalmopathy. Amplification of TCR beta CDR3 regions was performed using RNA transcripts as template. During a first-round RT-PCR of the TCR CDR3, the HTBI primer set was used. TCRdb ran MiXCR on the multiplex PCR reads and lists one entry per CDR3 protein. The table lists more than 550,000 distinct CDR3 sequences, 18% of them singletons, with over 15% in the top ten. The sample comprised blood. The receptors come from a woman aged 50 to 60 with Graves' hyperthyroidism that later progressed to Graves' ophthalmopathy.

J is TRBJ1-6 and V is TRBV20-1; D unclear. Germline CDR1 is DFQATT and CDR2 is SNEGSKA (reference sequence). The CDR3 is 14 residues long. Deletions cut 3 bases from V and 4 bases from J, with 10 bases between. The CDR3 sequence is CSARTESYNSPLHF. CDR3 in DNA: TGCAGTGCTAGGACGGAGAGTTATAATTCACCCCTCCACTTT.

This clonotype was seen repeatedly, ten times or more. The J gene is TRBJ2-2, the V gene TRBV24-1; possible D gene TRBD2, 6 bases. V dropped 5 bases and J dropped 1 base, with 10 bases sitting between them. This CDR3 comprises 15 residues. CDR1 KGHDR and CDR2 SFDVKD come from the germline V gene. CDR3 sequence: CATSGGDGNTGELFF. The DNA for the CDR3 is TGTGCCACCAGTGGGGGGGACGGGAACACCGGGGAGCTGTTTTTT.

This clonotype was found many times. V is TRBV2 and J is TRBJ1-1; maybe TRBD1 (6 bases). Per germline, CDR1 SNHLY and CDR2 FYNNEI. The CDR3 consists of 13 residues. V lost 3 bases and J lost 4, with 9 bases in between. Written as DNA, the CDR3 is TGTGCCAGCAGTGATACAGGGTCCACTGAAGCTTTCTTT. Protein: CASSDTGSTEAFF. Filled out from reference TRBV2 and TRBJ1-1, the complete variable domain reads EPEVTQTPSHQVTQMGQEVILRCVPISNHLYFYWYRQILGQKVEFLVSFYNNEISEKSEIFDDQFSVERPDGSNFTLKIRSTKLEDSAMYFCASSDTGSTEAFFGQGTRLTVV.

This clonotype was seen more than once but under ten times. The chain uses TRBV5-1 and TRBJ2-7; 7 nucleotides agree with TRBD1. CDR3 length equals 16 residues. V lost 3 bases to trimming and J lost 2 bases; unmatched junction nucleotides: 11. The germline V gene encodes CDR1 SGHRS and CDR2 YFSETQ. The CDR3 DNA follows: TGCGCCAGCAGCTCCAAAGACAGGGCTTACCCCTACGAGCAGTACTTC. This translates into CASSSKDRAYPYEQYF.

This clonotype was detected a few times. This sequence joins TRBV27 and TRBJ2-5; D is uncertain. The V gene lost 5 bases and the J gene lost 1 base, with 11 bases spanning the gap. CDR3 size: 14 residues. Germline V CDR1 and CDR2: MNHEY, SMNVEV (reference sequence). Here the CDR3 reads CASSQPGRQETQYF. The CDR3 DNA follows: TGTGCCAGCAGTCAACCCGGGCGCCAAGAGACCCAGTACTTC.

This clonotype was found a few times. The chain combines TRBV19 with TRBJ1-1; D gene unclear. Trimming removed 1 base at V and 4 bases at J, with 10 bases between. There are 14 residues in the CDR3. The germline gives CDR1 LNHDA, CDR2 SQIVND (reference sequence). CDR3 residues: CASSIAAMGTEAFF. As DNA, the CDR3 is TGTGCCAGTAGTATAGCCGCGATGGGCACTGAAGCTTTCTTT.

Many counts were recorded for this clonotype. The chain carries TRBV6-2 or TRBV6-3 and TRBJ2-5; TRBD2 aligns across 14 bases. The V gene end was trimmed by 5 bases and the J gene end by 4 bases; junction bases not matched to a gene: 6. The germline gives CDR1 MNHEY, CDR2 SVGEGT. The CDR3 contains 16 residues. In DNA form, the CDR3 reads TGTGCCAGCAGTCGACTAGCGGGGGGGCCGAGAGAGACCCAGTACTTC. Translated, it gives CASSRLAGGPRETQYF.

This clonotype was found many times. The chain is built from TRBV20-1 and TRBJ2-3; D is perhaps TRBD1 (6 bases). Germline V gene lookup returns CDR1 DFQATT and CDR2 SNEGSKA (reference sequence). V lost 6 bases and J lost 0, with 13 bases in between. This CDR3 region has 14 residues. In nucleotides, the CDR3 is TGCAGTGCCGAAACCGGACAGAGCACAGATACGCAGTATTTT. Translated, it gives CSAETGQSTDTQYF.

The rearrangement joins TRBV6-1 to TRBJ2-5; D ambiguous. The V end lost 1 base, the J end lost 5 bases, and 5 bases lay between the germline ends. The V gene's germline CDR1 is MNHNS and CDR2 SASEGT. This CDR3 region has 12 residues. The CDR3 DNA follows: TGTGCCAGCAGTGAAGTGGGGGAGACCCAGTACTTC. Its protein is CASSEVGETQYF.

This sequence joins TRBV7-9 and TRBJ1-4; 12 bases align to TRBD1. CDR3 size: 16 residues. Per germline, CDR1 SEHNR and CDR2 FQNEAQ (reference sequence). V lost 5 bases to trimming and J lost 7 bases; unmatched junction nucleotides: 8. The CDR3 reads CASSVGTGGRGEKLFF. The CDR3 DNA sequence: TGTGCCAGCAGCGTCGGGACAGGGGGCAGGGGTGAAAAACTGTTTTTT. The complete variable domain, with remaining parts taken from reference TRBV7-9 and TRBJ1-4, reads DTGVSQNPRHKITKRGQNVTFRCDPISEHNRLYWYRQTLGQGPEFLTYFQNEAQLEKSRLLSDRFSAERPKGSFSTLEIQRTEQGDSAMYLCASSVGTGGRGEKLFFGSGTQLSVL.

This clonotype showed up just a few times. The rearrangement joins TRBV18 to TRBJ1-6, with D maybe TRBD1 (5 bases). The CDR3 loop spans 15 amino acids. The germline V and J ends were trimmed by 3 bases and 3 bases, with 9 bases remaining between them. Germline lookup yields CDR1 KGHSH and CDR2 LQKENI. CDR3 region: CASSPGGNYNSPLHF. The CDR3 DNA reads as TGTGCCAGCTCACCGGGGGGGAACTATAATTCACCCCTCCACTTT.

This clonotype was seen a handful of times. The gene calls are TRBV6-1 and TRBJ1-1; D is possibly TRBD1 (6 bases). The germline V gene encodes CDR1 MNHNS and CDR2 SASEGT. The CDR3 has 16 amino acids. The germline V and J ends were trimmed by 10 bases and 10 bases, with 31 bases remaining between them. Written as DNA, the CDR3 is TGTGCCACTAACAATTTATACGGACAGCATCCCGGGGGAGCTTTCTTT. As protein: CATNNLYGQHPGGAFF.